The clone carrying this T cell receptor (beta chain) was observed a few times. This record comes from a study of T cells in Graves' hyperthyroidism and ophthalmopathy. The germline V and J ends were trimmed by 3 bases and 6 bases, with 18 bases remaining between them. The CDR3 has 15 amino acids. Germline CDR1 DFQATT, CDR2 SNEGSKA (reference sequence). Amplification of TCR beta CDR3 regions was performed using RNA transcripts as template. A set of HTBI primers served as the primers for a first-round RT-PCR of the TCR CDR3. Via MiXCR, TCRdb re-called the multiplex PCR reads, giving one row per CDR3 protein. Of under 350,000 distinct CDR3 sequences listed, around a sixth are singletons. It was 8.5 to 10 ml of fresh peripheral blood that supplied the PBMCs.

The sequencing input was blood. The origin of this receptor is a woman between 45 and 65 years old with Graves' hyperthyroidism. The rearrangement links TRBV20-1 to TRBJ1-5; D is perhaps TRBD1 (5 bases). CDR3 coding DNA: TGCAGTGCTAGGGGGGGGTCGGGGTACGGTCAGCCCCAGCATTTT. It encodes CSARGGSGYGQPQHF.